The rows below give T cell receptor beta chains drawn from one sample of a study of CD8 T cells in ankylosing spondylitis. TCRdb re-analysed the 5' RACE reads in MiXCR, keeping a single row per CDR3 protein. Of approximately 540,000 distinct CDR3 sequences listed, roughly 12% are singletons. The specimen sequenced was blood, either unsorted or a sorted T cell fraction (not recorded which). These receptors originate from a male donor with ankylosing spondylitis. The CDR3 runs from the conserved cysteine through the conserved F or W. A D gene is named only where the DNA matches it firmly. Part of the rows lack a size; the others show once, few, many or a class for expanded clones.

v_gene: TRBV24-1; j_gene: TRBJ2-1; abundance: -; d_gene: -; CDR3nt: TGTGCCACCAGTTCGGGCCGGAGGCAGTTCTTC; CDR3aa: CATSSGRRQFF
v_gene: TRBV30; j_gene: TRBJ2-1; abundance: -; d_gene: TRBD1; CDR3nt: TGTGCCTGGACCCTCCCGGGACAGGGTTATAACGAGCAGTTCTTC; CDR3aa: CAWTLPGQGYNEQFF
v_gene: TRBV11-3; j_gene: TRBJ2-1; abundance: -; d_gene: -; CDR3nt: TGTGCCAGCAGCTTAGTCAGCGGTCCCTACAATGAGCAGTTCTTC; CDR3aa: CASSLVSGPYNEQFF
v_gene: TRBV24-1; j_gene: TRBJ1-1; abundance: -; d_gene: -; CDR3nt: TGTGCCACCTCACTGTGGGACGTTCCCGAAGCTTTCTTT; CDR3aa: CATSLWDVPEAFF
v_gene: TRBV4-2; j_gene: TRBJ1-1; abundance: few; d_gene: -; CDR3nt: TGTGCCAGCAGCCAAGAGAACGGGGCTGGAGCTTTCTTT; CDR3aa: CASSQENGAGAFF
v_gene: TRBV9; j_gene: TRBJ2-3; abundance: few; d_gene: TRBD2; CDR3nt: TGTGCCAGCAGCGTAGAAGGCGGGGGGATGCCCACAGATACGCAGTATTTT; CDR3aa: CASSVEGGGMPTDTQYF
v_gene: TRBV7-2; j_gene: TRBJ2-1; abundance: -; d_gene: TRBD2; CDR3nt: TGTGCCAGCAGAGCGGGAGAGTCCTACAATGAGCAGTTCTTC; CDR3aa: CASRAGESYNEQFF
v_gene: TRBV27; j_gene: TRBJ2-3; abundance: few; d_gene: -; CDR3nt: TGTGCCAGCAATAAAATAAGCGCAGGTGGCGATACGCAGTATTTT; CDR3aa: CASNKISAGGDTQYF
v_gene: TRBV20-1; j_gene: TRBJ2-6; abundance: -; d_gene: -; CDR3nt: TGCAGTGCTACGGCGGGGGCGGTCGGGGCCAACGTCCTGACTTTC; CDR3aa: CSATAGAVGANVLTF
v_gene: TRBV12-3/TRBV12-4; j_gene: TRBJ2-7; abundance: few; d_gene: -; CDR3nt: TGTGCCAGCAGTTTTGAGGGTAATAGCTACGAGCAGTACTTC; CDR3aa: CASSFEGNSYEQYF
v_gene: TRBV7-8; j_gene: TRBJ2-2; abundance: many; d_gene: -; CDR3nt: TGTGCCAGCAGCTTACCAGGGCCCGGGGAGCTGTTTTTT; CDR3aa: CASSLPGPGELFF
v_gene: TRBV15; j_gene: TRBJ1-2; abundance: -; d_gene: -; CDR3nt: TGTGCCACCAGCAGAGAGAGAGGGACTGGCGGCTACACCTTC; CDR3aa: CATSRERGTGGYTF
v_gene: TRBV4-1; j_gene: TRBJ2-1; abundance: -; d_gene: -; CDR3nt: TGCGCCAGCAGCCAAGAAGATAGCGGTTCCCTAACCTACAATGAGCAGTTCTTC; CDR3aa: CASSQEDSGSLTYNEQFF
v_gene: TRBV30; j_gene: TRBJ1-2; abundance: few; d_gene: -; CDR3nt: TGTGCCTGGAGTGCGACTAATTTTGACTCAAATGGCTACACCTTC; CDR3aa: CAWSATNFDSNGYTF
v_gene: TRBV7-6; j_gene: TRBJ2-2; abundance: -; d_gene: -; CDR3nt: TGTGCCAGCAGCTTAGGGCCGGGTTTGAACACCGGGGAGCTGTTTTTT; CDR3aa: CASSLGPGLNTGELFF
v_gene: TRBV2; j_gene: TRBJ2-5; abundance: -; d_gene: -; CDR3nt: TGTGCCAGCAGTGTGGAGACGTTCTCTGCGGAGACCCAGTACTTC; CDR3aa: CASSVETFSAETQYF
v_gene: TRBV18; j_gene: TRBJ2-1; abundance: few; d_gene: TRBD1; CDR3nt: TGTGCCAGCTCACCCCCAAGACAGGGATCCTACAATGAGCAGTTCTTC; CDR3aa: CASSPPRQGSYNEQFF
v_gene: TRBV10-2; j_gene: TRBJ1-1; abundance: -; d_gene: -; CDR3nt: TGCGCCAGCAGTGAGTCGCCCGGCGAAGCCGGCACTGAAGCTTTCTTT; CDR3aa: CASSESPGEAGTEAFF
v_gene: TRBV25-1; j_gene: TRBJ2-7; abundance: -; d_gene: -; CDR3nt: TGTGCCAGCGCCCCTCGGACGGGCTCCTACGAGCAGTACTTC; CDR3aa: CASAPRTGSYEQYF
v_gene: TRBV24-1; j_gene: TRBJ2-1; abundance: few; d_gene: -; CDR3nt: TGTGCCACCAGTGATAGAGGGTCCTACAATGAGCAGTTCTTC; CDR3aa: CATSDRGSYNEQFF
v_gene: TRBV18; j_gene: TRBJ1-2; abundance: -; d_gene: -; CDR3nt: TGTGCCAGCTCACCGGCCCAGGGCGACTATGGCTACACCTTC; CDR3aa: CASSPAQGDYGYTF
v_gene: TRBV4-1; j_gene: TRBJ2-7; abundance: many; d_gene: TRBD1; CDR3nt: TGCGCCAGCAGCGTTGCGGGTACAGGGGGTAACGAGCAGTACTTC; CDR3aa: CASSVAGTGGNEQYF
v_gene: TRBV5-1; j_gene: TRBJ2-5; abundance: many; d_gene: -; CDR3nt: TGCGCCTGCCGGAGAGGGGGGACGGAGACCCAGTACTTC; CDR3aa: CACRRGGTETQYF
v_gene: TRBV30; j_gene: TRBJ1-1; abundance: few; d_gene: -; CDR3nt: TGTGCCTGGAGGTTTGCGAACACTGAAGCTTTCTTT; CDR3aa: CAWRFANTEAFF
v_gene: TRBV9; j_gene: TRBJ2-5; abundance: few; d_gene: -; CDR3nt: TGTGCCAGCGCCCAACTCCCCCAAGAGACCCAGTACTTC; CDR3aa: CASAQLPQETQYF
v_gene: TRBV2; j_gene: TRBJ2-1; abundance: few; d_gene: TRBD2; CDR3nt: TGTGCCAGCAGTGCCCTTCTAGCGGGAGCTGAGCAGTTCTTC; CDR3aa: CASSALLAGAEQFF
v_gene: TRBV20-1; j_gene: TRBJ2-7; abundance: -; d_gene: -; CDR3nt: TGCAGTGCTAGAGATGGAAGGGGGAGTGCCGGCGAGCAGTACTTC; CDR3aa: CSARDGRGSAGEQYF
v_gene: TRBV15; j_gene: TRBJ1-5; abundance: few; d_gene: -; CDR3nt: TGTGCCACCAGCAGAGGCCAAGGGGGGAATAGCAATCAGCCCCAGCATTTT; CDR3aa: CATSRGQGGNSNQPQHF
v_gene: TRBV5-1; j_gene: TRBJ1-1; abundance: -; d_gene: TRBD1; CDR3nt: TGCGCCAGCAGCTTTGCGACAGGGGTACCTGAAGCTTTCTTT; CDR3aa: CASSFATGVPEAFF
v_gene: TRBV7-7; j_gene: TRBJ2-5; abundance: -; d_gene: -; CDR3nt: TGTGCCAGCAGCCCTCGCCGGGAGCCCCAAGAGACCCAGTACTTC; CDR3aa: CASSPRREPQETQYF
v_gene: TRBV10-1; j_gene: TRBJ2-1; abundance: many; d_gene: TRBD2; CDR3nt: TGCGCCAGCAGTATTCTAGCGGACAATGAGCAGTTCTTC; CDR3aa: CASSILADNEQFF
v_gene: TRBV20-1; j_gene: TRBJ2-1; abundance: few; d_gene: TRBD2; CDR3nt: TGCAGTGCTGCGACTAGCGGGGGAAGCAATGAGCAGTTCTTC; CDR3aa: CSAATSGGSNEQFF
v_gene: TRBV3-1; j_gene: TRBJ2-7; abundance: few; d_gene: -; CDR3nt: TGTGCCAGCAGCCTCTTAGAAGAGCAGTACTTC; CDR3aa: CASSLLEEQYF